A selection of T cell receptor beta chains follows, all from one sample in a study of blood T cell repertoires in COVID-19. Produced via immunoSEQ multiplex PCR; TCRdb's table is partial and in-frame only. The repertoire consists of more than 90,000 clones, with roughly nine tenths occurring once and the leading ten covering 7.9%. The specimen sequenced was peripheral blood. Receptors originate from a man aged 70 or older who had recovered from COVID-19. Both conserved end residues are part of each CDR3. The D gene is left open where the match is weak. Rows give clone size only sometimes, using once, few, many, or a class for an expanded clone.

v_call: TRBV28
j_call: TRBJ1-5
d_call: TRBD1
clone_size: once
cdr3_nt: TGTGCCACCAACAGGGGGTCGCGCAATCAGCCCCAGCATTTT
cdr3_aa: CATNRGSRNQPQHF

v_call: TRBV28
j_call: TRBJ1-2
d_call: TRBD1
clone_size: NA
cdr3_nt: TGTGCCAGCAGTTTACGACAGGGCGGCAGCTACACCTTC
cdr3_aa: CASSLRQGGSYTF

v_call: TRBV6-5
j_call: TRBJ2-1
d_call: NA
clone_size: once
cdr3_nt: TGTGCCAGCAGCAAGGACAGAGCGAAAAACAATGAGCAGTTCTTC
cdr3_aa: CASSKDRAKNNEQFF

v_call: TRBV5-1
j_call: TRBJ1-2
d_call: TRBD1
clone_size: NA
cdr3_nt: TGCGCCAGCAGCTTGGGACAGGGTGTCTCTGGCTACACCTTC
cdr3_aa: CASSLGQGVSGYTF

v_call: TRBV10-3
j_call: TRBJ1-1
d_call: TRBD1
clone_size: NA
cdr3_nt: TGTGCCATCAGTGAGCGTAGAATCGGACAGGGTGAAACTGAAGCTTTCTTT
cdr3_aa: CAISERRIGQGETEAFF

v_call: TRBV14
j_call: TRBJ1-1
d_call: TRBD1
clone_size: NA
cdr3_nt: TGTGCCAGCAGCCCCAGGACAGGGCTGGGGAAGACTGAAGCTTTCTTT
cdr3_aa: CASSPRTGLGKTEAFF

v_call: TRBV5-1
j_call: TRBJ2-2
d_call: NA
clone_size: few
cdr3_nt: TGCGCCAGCAGCTTGTCGGTAGTTACCGGGGAGCTGTTTTTT
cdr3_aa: CASSLSVVTGELFF

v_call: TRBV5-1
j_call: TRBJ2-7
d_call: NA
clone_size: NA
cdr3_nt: TGCGCCAGCAGTTCCCCGGACAGTGCCTCTTTCGACGAGCAGTACTTC
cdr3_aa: CASSSPDSASFDEQYF

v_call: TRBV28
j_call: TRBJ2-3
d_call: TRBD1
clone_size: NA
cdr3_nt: TGTGCCAGCAGTCGTCCCGGGACAGGGTTCGGCACAGATACGCAGTATTTT
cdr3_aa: CASSRPGTGFGTDTQYF

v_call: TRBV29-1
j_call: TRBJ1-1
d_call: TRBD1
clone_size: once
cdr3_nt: TGCAGCGTGGGGGACAGGTACACTGAAGCTTTCTTT
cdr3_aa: CSVGDRYTEAFF

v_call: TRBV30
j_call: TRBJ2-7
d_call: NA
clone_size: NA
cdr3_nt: TGTGCCTGGGGCTACGCGGGGACTGACTCCTACGAGCAGTACTTC
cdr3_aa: CAWGYAGTDSYEQYF

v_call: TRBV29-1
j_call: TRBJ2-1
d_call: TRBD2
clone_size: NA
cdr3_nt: TGCAGCGTTGAAAGTAGCGGGAGGTCGGAGCAGTTCTTC
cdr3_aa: CSVESSGRSEQFF

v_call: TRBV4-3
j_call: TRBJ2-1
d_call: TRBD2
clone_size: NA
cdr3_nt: TGCGCCAGCAGCCGTAGCGGGAGGTCGGCTGAGCAGTTCTTC
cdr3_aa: CASSRSGRSAEQFF

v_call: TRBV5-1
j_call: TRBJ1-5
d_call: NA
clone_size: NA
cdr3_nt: TGCGCCAGCAGCTTGGATTCCGGTGCCGATCAGCCCCAGCATTTT
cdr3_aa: CASSLDSGADQPQHF

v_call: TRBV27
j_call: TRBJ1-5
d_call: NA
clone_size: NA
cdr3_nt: TGTGCCAGCAGTTGGAGAGGTCAGCCCCAGCATTTT
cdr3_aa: CASSWRGQPQHF

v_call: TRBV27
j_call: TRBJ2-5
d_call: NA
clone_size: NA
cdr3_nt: TGTGCCAGCAGTACTCACCTATCGAGCCCTAAGGAGCCCCAAGAGACCCAGTACTTC
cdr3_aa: CASSTHLSSPKEPQETQYF

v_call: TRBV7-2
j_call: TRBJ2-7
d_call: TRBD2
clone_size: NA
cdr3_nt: TGTGCCAGCAGCCTACTAGCGGGAGACTTCGACGAGCAGTACTTC
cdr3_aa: CASSLLAGDFDEQYF

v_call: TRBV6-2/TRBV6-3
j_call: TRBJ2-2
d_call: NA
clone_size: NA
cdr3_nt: TGTGCCAGCAGCCTCCCGGGCCGAGGGACCGGGGAGCTGTTTTTT
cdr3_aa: CASSLPGRGTGELFF

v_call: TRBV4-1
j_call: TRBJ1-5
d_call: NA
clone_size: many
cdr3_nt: TGCGCCAGCAGCCAGGGCATGGATCAGCCCCAGCATTTT
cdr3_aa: CASSQGMDQPQHF

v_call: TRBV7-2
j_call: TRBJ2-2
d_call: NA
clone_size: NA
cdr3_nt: TGTGCCAGCAGCCCTACGGGGGCCGGGGAGCTGTTTTTT
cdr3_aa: CASSPTGAGELFF

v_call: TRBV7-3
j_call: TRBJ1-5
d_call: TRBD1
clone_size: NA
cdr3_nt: TGTGCCAGCAGCTTAAAAGGGACAGAGTATAGCAATCAGCCCCAGCATTTT
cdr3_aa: CASSLKGTEYSNQPQHF

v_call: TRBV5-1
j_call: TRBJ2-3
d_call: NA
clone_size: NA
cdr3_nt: TGCGCCAGCAGCTTGAGTGGGCGTTCCTCAGATACGCAGTATTTT
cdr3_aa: CASSLSGRSSDTQYF

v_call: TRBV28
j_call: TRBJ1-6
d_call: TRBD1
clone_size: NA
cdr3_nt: TGTGCCAGCATCGTCGGGGACAGGGGTAATTCACCCCTCCACTTT
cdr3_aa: CASIVGDRGNSPLHF

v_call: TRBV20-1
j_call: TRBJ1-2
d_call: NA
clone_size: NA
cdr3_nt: TGCAGTGCTAGTCGTCCAATACAGGGCAACTATGGCTACACCTTC
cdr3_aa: CSASRPIQGNYGYTF

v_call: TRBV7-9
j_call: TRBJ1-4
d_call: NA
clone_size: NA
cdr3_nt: TGTGCCAGCAGCTTAGACAGGGTTATACATGAAAAACTGTTTTTT
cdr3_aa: CASSLDRVIHEKLFF

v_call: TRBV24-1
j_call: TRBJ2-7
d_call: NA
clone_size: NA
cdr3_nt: TGTGCCACCAGTGCGGGCTACGAGCAGTACTTC
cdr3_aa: CATSAGYEQYF

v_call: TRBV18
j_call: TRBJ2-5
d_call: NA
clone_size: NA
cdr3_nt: TGTGCCAGCTCACCAGGCGGCCAAGAGACCCAGTACTTC
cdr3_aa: CASSPGGQETQYF

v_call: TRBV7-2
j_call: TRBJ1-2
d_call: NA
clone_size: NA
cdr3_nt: TGTGCCAGCAGCACCGACAGGACGTCCTATGGCTACACCTTC
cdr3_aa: CASSTDRTSYGYTF

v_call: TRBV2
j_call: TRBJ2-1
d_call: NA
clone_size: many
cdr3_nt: TGTGCCAGCAGTCTGGGACTCTCCTACAATGAGCAGTTCTTC
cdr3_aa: CASSLGLSYNEQFF

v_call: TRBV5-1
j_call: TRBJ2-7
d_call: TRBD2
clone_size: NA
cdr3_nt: TGCGCCAGCAGCTTGTGGCTAGCGGGGGTTAGCTCCTACGAGCAGTACTTC
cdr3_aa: CASSLWLAGVSSYEQYF

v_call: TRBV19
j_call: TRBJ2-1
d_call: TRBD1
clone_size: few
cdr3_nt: TGTGCCAGTAGTATGACAGGGAATCACAATGAGCAGTTCTTC
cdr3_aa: CASSMTGNHNEQFF

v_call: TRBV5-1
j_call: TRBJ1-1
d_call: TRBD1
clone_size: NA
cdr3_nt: TGCGCCAGCAGCTTTTTGACAGGGGAGGCCACTGAAGCTTTCTTT
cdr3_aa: CASSFLTGEATEAFF

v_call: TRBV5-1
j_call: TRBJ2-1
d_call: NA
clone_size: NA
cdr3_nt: TGCGCCAGCAGTCTCCAGGGATTCAACGAGCAGTTCTTC
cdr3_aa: CASSLQGFNEQFF

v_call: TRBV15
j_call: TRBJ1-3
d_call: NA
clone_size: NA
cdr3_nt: TGTGCCACCAGCAGAGATGGAGGGCCACCTGGAAACACCATATATTTT
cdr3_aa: CATSRDGGPPGNTIYF

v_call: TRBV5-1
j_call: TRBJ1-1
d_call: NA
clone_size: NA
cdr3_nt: TGCGCCAGCAGCCAAACGGCCGGCCCCGGGGACACTGAAGCTTTCTTT
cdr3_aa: CASSQTAGPGDTEAFF

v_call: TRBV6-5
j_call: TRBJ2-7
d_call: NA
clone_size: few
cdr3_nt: TGTGCCAGCAAACTAACCGGGACACAGTCCTACGAGCAGTACTTC
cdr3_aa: CASKLTGTQSYEQYF

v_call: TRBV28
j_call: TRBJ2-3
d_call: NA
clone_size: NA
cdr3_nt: TGTGCCAGCAGTCCCCGGTTTTCCATCACAGATACGCAGTATTTT
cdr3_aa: CASSPRFSITDTQYF